These 5 T cell receptor beta chains were all obtained from the same sample, sequenced in a study of cytomegalovirus exposure and HLA in healthy donors. The PCR had 60 Vbeta and 13 Jbeta primers. Method: immunoSEQ multiplex PCR; TCRdb's copy keeps in-frame clones and lacks some. Found here are fewer than 300,000 clones, 86% of them singletons; the top ten hold 4%. Sequencing was performed on PBMCs. The source of these receptors is a man aged 35-49 years in good health and CMV-seropositive.

The J gene is TRBJ1-4, the V gene TRBV5-6, with 8 positions matching TRBD1. Per the germline V gene, CDR1 is SGHDT and CDR2 is YYEEEE. The length of the CDR3 is 16 residues. V trimming: 5 bases; J trimming: 1 base; junction bases outside the gene matches: 7. This chain's CDR3 is CASSSGRGRTNEKLFF. CDR3 nucleotide sequence: TGTGCCAGCAGTTCCGGCAGGGGGCGAACTAATGAAAAACTGTTTTTT.

V usage is TRBV28 and J usage is TRBJ1-5; perhaps TRBD1 as D (6 bases). Germline V CDR1 and CDR2: MDHEN, SYDVKM. Trimming pared 7 bases from V and 14 bases from J, leaving 21 bases between. There are 13 residues in the CDR3. CDR3 region: CASIPAPDRPKHF. The DNA for the CDR3 is TGTGCCAGCATCCCGGCCCCTGACAGGCCTAAGCATTTT.

This chain connects TRBV5-1 to TRBJ2-1; perhaps TRBD2 as D (6 bases). With 0 bases removed from V and 3 bases from J, the gap between germline ends came to 13 bases. The V gene's germline CDR1 is SGHRS and CDR2 YFSETQ. The CDR3 runs to 16 residues. The CDR3 nucleotides are TGCGCCAGCAGCTTGGCCGGGGGAGTGGGCTACAATGAGCAGTTCTTC. It codes for CASSLAGGVGYNEQFF.

The CDR3 loop is CASSLKRLGTGAYEQYF. The DNA for the CDR3 is TGTGCCAGCAGCTTAAAGAGACTGGGGACAGGGGCCTACGAGCAGTACTTC. The V and J genes are TRBV7-9 and TRBJ2-7; 10 bases are a match to TRBD1. The CDR3 runs to 17 residues. The V segment lost 2 bases and the J segment 2 bases; nucleotides outside the gene matches: 9. Looked up from germline, CDR1 is SEHNR and CDR2 is FQNEAQ (reference sequence). The full variable domain, completed using reference TRBV7-9 and TRBJ2-7, is DTGVSQNPRHKITKRGQNVTFRCDPISEHNRLYWYRQTLGQGPEFLTYFQNEAQLEKSRLLSDRFSAERPKGSFSTLEIQRTEQGDSAMYLCASSLKRLGTGAYEQYFGPGTRLTVT.

This rearrangement joins TRBV5-5 to TRBJ2-3; 9 nucleotides align to TRBD2. Germline CDR1 is SGHKS and CDR2 is YYEKEE (reference sequence). This CDR3 spans 15 amino acids. V lost 4 bases and J lost 2; bases outside the gene matches: 5. In DNA, the CDR3 is TGTGCCAGCAGCCGTCGACTAGCGGTCACAGATACGCAGTATTTT. This sequence encodes CASSRRLAVTDTQYF. The entire variable domain, with the rest obtained from reference TRBV5-5 and TRBJ2-3, is as follows: DAGVTQSPTHLIKTRGQQVTLRCSPISGHKSVSWYQQVLGQGPQFIFQYYEKEERGRGNFPDRFSARQFPNYSSELNVNALLLGDSALYLCASSRRLAVTDTQYFGPGTRLTVL.